This T cell receptor (beta chain) was identified during a study of T cells in Graves' hyperthyroidism and ophthalmopathy. Amplified TCR beta CDR3 regions derived from RNA transcripts. The study used the HTBI primer set for a first-round RT-PCR of the TCR CDR3. One entry per CDR3 protein results from TCRdb running MiXCR on the multiplex PCR reads. This sample has hundreds of thousands of distinct CDR3 sequences, with approximately 19% found just once. The diagnoses drew upon clinical symptoms, serum thyroxine and TRAb, thyroid ultrasound and orbital computed tomography. The junction had 8 bases not matched to a gene; V was cut back by 5 bases and J by 3 bases. This CDR3 has 15 amino acids. Per germline, CDR1 SEHNR and CDR2 FQNEAQ (reference sequence).

The sample taken for sequencing was blood. This chain uses TRBV7-9 with TRBJ1-1; TRBD1 aligns across 8 bases. The receptor was derived from a woman aged 50 to 60 with Graves' hyperthyroidism that later progressed to Graves' ophthalmopathy. The CDR3, as DNA: TGTGCCAGCAGCCCTACGGGACAGGACCACACTGAAGCTTTCTTT. Translated, it gives CASSPTGQDHTEAFF.